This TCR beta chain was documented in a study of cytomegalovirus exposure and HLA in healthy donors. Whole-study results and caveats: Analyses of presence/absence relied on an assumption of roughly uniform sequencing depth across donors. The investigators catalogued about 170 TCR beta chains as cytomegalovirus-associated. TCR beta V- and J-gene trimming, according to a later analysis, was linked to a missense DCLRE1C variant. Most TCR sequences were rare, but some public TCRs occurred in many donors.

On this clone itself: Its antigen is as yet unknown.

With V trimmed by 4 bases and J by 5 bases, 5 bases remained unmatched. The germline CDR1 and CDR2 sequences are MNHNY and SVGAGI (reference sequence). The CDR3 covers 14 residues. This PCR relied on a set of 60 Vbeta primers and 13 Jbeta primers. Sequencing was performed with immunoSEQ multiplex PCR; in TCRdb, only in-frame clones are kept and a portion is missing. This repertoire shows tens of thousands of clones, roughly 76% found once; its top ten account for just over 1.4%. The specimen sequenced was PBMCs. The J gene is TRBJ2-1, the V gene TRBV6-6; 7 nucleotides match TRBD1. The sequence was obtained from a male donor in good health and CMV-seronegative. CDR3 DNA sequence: TGTGCCAGCAGTTCGGGACAGTTCGACAATGAGCAGTTCTTC. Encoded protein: CASSSGQFDNEQFF.